Presented here are 23 T cell receptor beta chains from one specimen sequenced in a study of neurological immune-mediated disorders. Using its own MiXCR run on the 5' RACE reads, TCRdb lists one record per CDR3 protein. The profile covers 50,000 to 80,000 distinct CDR3 sequences, with 3% to 4% appearing a single time and about 4% taken by the ten largest. The specimen sequenced was PBMCs. All receptors come from a man in his forties with multiple sclerosis.

This clonotype was found many times. The chain couples TRBV11-3 to TRBJ2-1, with D possibly TRBD2 on 7 matching bases. V lost 1 base and J lost 9, with 16 bases in between. The CDR3 runs 15 residues. Germline values: CDR1 SGHNT, CDR2 YENEEA. The CDR3 sequence is CASSLGGGPSSEQFF. The CDR3 region has the DNA TGTGCCAGCAGCTTAGGGGGGGGCCCTTCGAGTGAGCAGTTCTTC.

This clonotype has a count of ten or more. The CDR3 nucleotides are TGTGCCAGCAGCCCGGACCAAAGGACGCAGTATTTT. Its protein is CASSPDQRTQYF. The chain couples TRBV3-1 to TRBJ2-3; D is undetermined. Germline loops: CDR1 LGHDT, CDR2 YNNKEL (reference sequence). V lost 4 bases to trimming and J lost 9 bases, with 11 bases between them. The CDR3 sequence is 12 residues long.

This clonotype was seen repeatedly, ten times or more. The CDR3 loop reads CASSKQGRTEAFF. As DNA, the CDR3 is TGTGCCAGCAGTAAACAGGGACGGACTGAAGCTTTCTTT. The chain carries TRBV12-3 or TRBV12-4 and TRBJ1-1, with D tentatively TRBD1 (6 bases). V was cut by 5 bases and J by 5 bases, with 12 bases left in between. The CDR3 is made up of 13 amino acids.

This clonotype was observed at least ten times. This chain connects TRBV12-3 or TRBV12-4 to TRBJ2-3; D is possibly TRBD1 (7 bases). Trimming removed 10 bases at V and 1 base at J, with 9 bases between. The CDR3 runs to 12 residues. CDR3 sequence (DNA): TGTGCCACCAGGGGGGGCACAGATACGCAGTATTTT. The encoded protein is CATRGGTDTQYF.

This clonotype came up many times. The V gene is TRBV29-1, the J gene TRBJ1-2, with 9 bases identical to TRBD1. The V gene end was trimmed by 5 bases and the J gene end by 6 bases; junction bases not matched to a gene: 4. CDR1 is SQVTM and CDR2 is ANQGSEA in the germline V gene. There are 12 residues in the CDR3. As DNA, the CDR3 is TGCAGCGTTAGTCGGGACAGGGATGGCTACACCTTC. Its protein is CSVSRDRDGYTF.

This clonotype was seen at least ten times. The chain recombines TRBV11-1 with TRBJ2-1, with 7 bases matching TRBD2. The length of the CDR3 is 16 residues. V trimming: 0 bases; J trimming: 4 bases; junction bases outside the gene matches: 6. In germline, CDR1 is SGHAT, CDR2 FQDESV (reference sequence). The CDR3 DNA sequence: TGTGCCAGCAGCTTAGCGAGACGGGGGGTTTACAATGAGCAGTTCTTC. Protein: CASSLARRGVYNEQFF.

This clonotype was recorded many times. The chain is built from TRBV19 and TRBJ1-1; perhaps TRBD1 as D (6 bases). The CDR3 length is 14 residues. The V gene's germline CDR1 is LNHDA and CDR2 SQIVND (reference sequence). Trimming removed 6 bases from V and 5 bases from J, with 16 bases in between. The CDR3 region is CASRDSGSRTEAFF. CDR3 in DNA: TGTGCCAGTAGGGACAGCGGGTCGAGAACTGAAGCTTTCTTT.

This clonotype has at least ten counts. V gene TRBV4-2 combines with J gene TRBJ1-2; D is unclear. The CDR3 covers 15 residues. Germline V gene data show CDR1 as LGHNA and CDR2 as YNFKEQ. The V end lost 0 bases, the J end lost 5 bases, and 13 bases lay between the germline ends. The CDR3 bases are TGTGCCAGCAGCCAAGATCAGCCGGCGGTATATGGCTACACCTTC. Protein: CASSQDQPAVYGYTF.

This clonotype was seen repeatedly, ten times or more. This chain links TRBV10-2 with TRBJ1-1, with 8 bases that match TRBD1. V trimming: 2 bases; J trimming: 2 bases; junction bases outside the gene matches: 7. Germline V lookup: CDR1 WSHSY, CDR2 SAAADI. The CDR3 covers 16 residues. Here the CDR3 DNA reads TGCGCCAGCAGTGAGCGACAGGGGATAGTCAACACTGAAGCTTTCTTT. It specifies CASSERQGIVNTEAFF.

With regard to this clonotype: Germline is not matched at one junction end, which may reflect a read error. The chain carries TRBV20-1 and TRBJ1-5; D gene uncertain. This CDR3 has 14 residues. CDR1 DFQATT and CDR2 SNEGSKA come from the germline V gene (reference sequence). CDR3 coding DNA: TGCAGTGCCAGAGAATCTTATAGCAATCAGCCCCAGCATTTT. Protein sequence: CSARESYSNQPQHF.

The sample holds many counts of this clonotype. The chain combines TRBV5-1 with TRBJ1-3; D gene uncertain. The CDR3 has 16 residues. Germline V gene data show CDR1 as SGHRS and CDR2 as YFSETQ. Trimming cost V 0 bases and J 2 bases, with 12 bases left between them. CDR3 DNA sequence: TGCGCCAGCAGCTTGGAGGGTCTTCAACCTGGAAACACCATATATTTT. It translates to CASSLEGLQPGNTIYF.

Ten or more counts support this clonotype. The genes are TRBV20-1 and TRBJ1-1, with 8 bases identical to TRBD1. Germline assignment: CDR1 DFQATT and CDR2 SNEGSKA (reference sequence). V lost 0 bases to trimming and J lost 1 base; unmatched junction nucleotides: 7. CDR3 length equals 16 residues. The CDR3 bases are TGCAGTGCTAGAGATCGTTCAGGGGGCGGGAACACTGAAGCTTTCTTT. It specifies CSARDRSGGGNTEAFF.

Ten or more counts support this clonotype. Possible read error: a much larger clone is one base away. The rearrangement links TRBV9 to TRBJ1-6; D not certain. Germline CDR1 reads SGDLS; CDR2 reads YYNGEE. Trimming left V 0 bases short and J 15 bases short, with 10 bases between. This CDR3 region has 12 residues. CDR3 loop: CASSVEDPHLHF. In nucleotides, the CDR3 is TGTGCCAGCAGCGTAGAGGATCCACACCTCCACTTT.

This clonotype was detected many times. This chain uses TRBV7-9 with TRBJ1-2; no firm D call. V lost 4 bases, J lost 4 bases, and 7 bases lay in between. Germline CDR1 reads SEHNR; CDR2 reads FQNEAQ (reference sequence). This CDR3 region has 12 residues. The CDR3, as DNA: TGTGCCAGCAGCTCCCACAGCTATGGCTACACCTTC. It translates to CASSSHSYGYTF. Supplemented by reference TRBV7-9 and TRBJ1-2, the full variable domain reads DTGVSQNPRHKITKRGQNVTFRCDPISEHNRLYWYRQTLGQGPEFLTYFQNEAQLEKSRLLSDRFSAERPKGSFSTLEIQRTEQGDSAMYLCASSSHSYGYTFGSGTRLTVV.

This clonotype was counted at least ten times. The CDR3 region is CSATWAGRGVETQYF. The CDR3 DNA reads TGCAGTGCTACCTGGGCAGGACGAGGCGTGGAGACCCAGTACTTC. This chain connects TRBV20-1 to TRBJ2-5; D ambiguous. The CDR3 consists of 15 residues. V was pared by 4 bases and J by 5 bases, with 20 bases between. Germline loops: CDR1 DFQATT, CDR2 SNEGSKA (reference sequence).

This clonotype occurred many times. The chain joins TRBV7-8 to TRBJ2-5; D is ambiguous. CDR3 size: 14 residues. CDR1 and CDR2 from the germline V gene are SGHVS and FQNEAQ. Trimming took 0 bases from V and 1 from J, leaving 6 bases between them. CDR3 protein: CASSLADGQETQYF. The CDR3 DNA reads TGTGCCAGCAGCTTAGCGGACGGCCAAGAGACCCAGTACTTC.

This clonotype was counted ten times or more. V usage is TRBV12-3 or TRBV12-4 and J usage is TRBJ2-1, with D possibly called TRBD1 or TRBD2 (5 bases each). Trimming stripped 6 bases from V and 8 bases from J, with 14 bases between. The CDR3 runs to 13 residues. CDR3 protein: CASRPGPEDEQFF. CDR3 DNA sequence: TGTGCCAGCAGACCGGGACCGGAGGATGAGCAGTTCTTC.

This clonotype was counted ten times or more. J is TRBJ1-4 and V is TRBV18; D may be TRBD1 (5 bases). Germline loops: CDR1 KGHSH, CDR2 LQKENI. The CDR3 contains 13 residues. The germline V and J ends were trimmed by 2 bases and 8 bases, with 9 bases remaining between them. The CDR3 bases are TGTGCCAGCTCACCAGGGAGGGGAGAAAAACTGTTTTTT. Protein sequence: CASSPGRGEKLFF.

At least ten counts were recorded for this clonotype. The CDR3 region has the DNA TGTGCCAGCAGCTTAAATCGCTGGACTAGCGGGGTCAATGAGCAGTTCTTC. Amino acid sequence: CASSLNRWTSGVNEQFF. The chain employs TRBV7-9 and TRBJ2-1; 12 positions agree with TRBD2. There are 17 residues in the CDR3. V lost 2 bases to trimming and J lost 6 bases; unmatched junction nucleotides: 8. The V gene's germline CDR1 is SEHNR and CDR2 FQNEAQ (reference sequence).

This clonotype has at least ten counts. The chain links TRBV20-1 to TRBJ1-6; possible D gene TRBD1, 5 bases. Trimming left V 6 bases short and J 6 bases short, with 18 bases between. This CDR3 has 15 amino acids. Germline CDR1 reads DFQATT; CDR2 reads SNEGSKA (reference sequence). CDR3 protein: CSAPPPGVPNSPLHF. In DNA form, the CDR3 reads TGCAGTGCCCCGCCCCCGGGGGTCCCTAATTCACCCCTCCACTTT.

This clonotype was seen repeatedly, ten times or more. This rearrangement joins TRBV2 to TRBJ2-7; D gene uncertain. Trimming took off 7 bases at V and 4 bases at J, with 17 bases between the two ends. Germline lookup yields CDR1 SNHLY and CDR2 FYNNEI. This CDR3 is built from 14 residues. The CDR3 sequence: CASNLGSLLYEQYF. CDR3 bases: TGTGCCAGCAACCTAGGCAGCCTCTTATACGAGCAGTACTTC.

This clonotype was seen many times. The CDR3 loop reads CASSSGTSGNSQFF. CDR3 nucleotide sequence: TGCGCCAGCAGCTCCGGGACTAGCGGGAACTCTCAGTTCTTC. The gene calls are TRBV5-1 and TRBJ2-1; 13 nucleotides line up with TRBD2. CDR1 is SGHRS and CDR2 is YFSETQ in the germline V gene. CDR3 length: 14 residues. With V trimmed by 3 bases and J by 13 bases, 7 bases remained unmatched.

V gene TRBV12-3 or TRBV12-4 combines with J gene TRBJ2-2, with 8 bases matching TRBD2. CDR3 length equals 15 residues. Trimming removed 3 bases from V and 5 bases from J; junction bases left unmatched: 5. The CDR3 here is CASSLRGALTGELFF. The DNA for the CDR3 is TGTGCCAGCAGTTTGCGGGGGGCGTTAACCGGGGAGCTGTTTTTT.